This TCR beta chain emerged from a study of cytomegalovirus exposure and HLA in healthy donors. Some clones are missing from TCRdb's copy, which holds only in-frame ones; the method was immunoSEQ multiplex PCR. The sample includes 70,000 to 80,000 clones, over 90% seen only once; the top ten take approximately 3%. J was trimmed by 7 bases and V by 5 bases; bases with no gene match: 9. Germline V gene sequence: CDR1 LNHDA, CDR2 SQIVND (reference sequence). The CDR3 runs to 15 residues. Specimen: PBMCs. The sequence was obtained from a woman aged 18-29 years in good health and CMV-seropositive. The V gene is TRBV19, the J gene TRBJ2-1; 9 nucleotides agree with TRBD1. The CDR3 DNA sequence: TGTGCCAGTAGTCCCTCTTTGGGACAGGGTAATGAGCAGTTCTTC. Its protein is CASSPSLGQGNEQFF.